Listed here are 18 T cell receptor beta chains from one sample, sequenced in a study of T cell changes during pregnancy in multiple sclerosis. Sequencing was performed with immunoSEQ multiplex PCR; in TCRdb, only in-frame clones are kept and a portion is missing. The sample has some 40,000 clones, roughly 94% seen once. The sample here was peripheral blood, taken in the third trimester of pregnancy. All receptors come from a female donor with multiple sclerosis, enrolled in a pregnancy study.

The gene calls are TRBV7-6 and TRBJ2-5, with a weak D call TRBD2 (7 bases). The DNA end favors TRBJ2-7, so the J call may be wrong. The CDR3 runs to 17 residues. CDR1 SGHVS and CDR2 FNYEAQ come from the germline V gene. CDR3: CASSLGATGPGGHEQYF. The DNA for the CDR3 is TGTGCCAGCAGCTTAGGAGCGACCGGGCCGGGGGGCCACGAGCAGTACTTC.

The CDR3 region is CASSLGAGGGYEQYF. For the CDR3, the DNA is TGTGCCAGCAGCTTAGGCGCAGGGGGAGGATACGAGCAGTACTTC. The V and J genes are TRBV7-6 and TRBJ2-7; the D gene is possibly TRBD1 (7 bases). Germline CDR1 SGHVS, CDR2 FNYEAQ. CDR3 length: 15 residues. Trimming stripped 1 base from V and 4 bases from J, with 14 bases between.

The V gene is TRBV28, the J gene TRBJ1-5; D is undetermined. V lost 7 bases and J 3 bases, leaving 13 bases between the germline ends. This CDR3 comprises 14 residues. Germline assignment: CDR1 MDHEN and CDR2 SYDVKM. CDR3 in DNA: TGTGCCAGCATCGAATCGGGGAACAATCAGCCCCAGCATTTT. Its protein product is CASIESGNNQPQHF.

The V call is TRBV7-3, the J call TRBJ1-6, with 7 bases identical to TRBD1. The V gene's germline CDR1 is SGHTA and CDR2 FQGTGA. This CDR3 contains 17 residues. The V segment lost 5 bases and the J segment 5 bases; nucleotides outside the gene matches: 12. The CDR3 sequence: CASSPGQLELNNSPLHF. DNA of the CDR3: TGTGCCAGCAGCCCGGGACAGCTAGAATTAAATAATTCACCCCTCCACTTT.

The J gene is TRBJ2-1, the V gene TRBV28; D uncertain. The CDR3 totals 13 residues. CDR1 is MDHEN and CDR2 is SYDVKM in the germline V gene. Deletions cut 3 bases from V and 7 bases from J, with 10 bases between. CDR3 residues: CASSFITSNEQFF. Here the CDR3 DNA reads TGTGCCAGCAGTTTTATTACATCGAATGAGCAGTTCTTC.

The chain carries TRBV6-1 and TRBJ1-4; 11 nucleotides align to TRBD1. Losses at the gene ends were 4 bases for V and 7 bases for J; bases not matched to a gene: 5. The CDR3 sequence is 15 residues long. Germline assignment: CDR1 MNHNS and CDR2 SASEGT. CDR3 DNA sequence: TGTGCCAGCAGTGCTGGACAGGGGGCGAGTGAAAAACTGTTTTTT. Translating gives CASSAGQGASEKLFF.

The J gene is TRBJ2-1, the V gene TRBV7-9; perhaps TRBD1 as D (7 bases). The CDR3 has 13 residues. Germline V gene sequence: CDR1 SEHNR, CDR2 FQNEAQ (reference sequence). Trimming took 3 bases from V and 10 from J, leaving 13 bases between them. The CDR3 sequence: CASSLRGREEQFF. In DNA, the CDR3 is TGTGCCAGCAGCTTGAGGGGGCGGGAAGAGCAGTTCTTC.

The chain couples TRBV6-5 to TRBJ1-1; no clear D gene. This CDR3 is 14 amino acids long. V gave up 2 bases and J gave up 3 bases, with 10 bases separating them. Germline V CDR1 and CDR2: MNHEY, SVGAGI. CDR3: CASSYVALYTEAFF. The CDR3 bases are TGTGCCAGCAGTTACGTTGCCCTATACACTGAAGCTTTCTTT.

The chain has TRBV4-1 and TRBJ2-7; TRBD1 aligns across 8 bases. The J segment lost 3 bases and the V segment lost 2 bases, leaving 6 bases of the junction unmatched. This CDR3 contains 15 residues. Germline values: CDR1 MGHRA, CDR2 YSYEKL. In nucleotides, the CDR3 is TGCGCCAGCAGCCAATACGGACAGGGAATCTACGAGCAGTACTTC. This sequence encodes CASSQYGQGIYEQYF.

The CDR3 bases are TGTGCCAGCAGTGAAAGGGGGATATATCAGCCCCAGCATTTT. Translating it yields CASSERGIYQPQHF. The chain has TRBV25-1 and TRBJ1-5; a weak D match, TRBD1 (6 bases). V lost 2 bases to trimming and J lost 5 bases, with 10 bases between them. The CDR3 sequence is 14 residues long. Germline CDR1 is MGHDK and CDR2 is SYGVNS.

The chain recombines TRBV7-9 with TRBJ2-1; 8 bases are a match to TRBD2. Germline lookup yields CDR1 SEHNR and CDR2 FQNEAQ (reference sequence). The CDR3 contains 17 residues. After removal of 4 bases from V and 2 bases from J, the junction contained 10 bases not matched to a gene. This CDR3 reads CASSSGTRAEAYNEQFF. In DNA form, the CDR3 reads TGTGCCAGCAGCTCCGGGACTAGAGCGGAGGCCTACAATGAGCAGTTCTTC.

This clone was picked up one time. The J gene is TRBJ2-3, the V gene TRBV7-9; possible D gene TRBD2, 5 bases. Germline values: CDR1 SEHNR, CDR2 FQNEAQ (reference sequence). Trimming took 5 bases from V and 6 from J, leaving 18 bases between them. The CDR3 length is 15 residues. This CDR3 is CASSLSGVGSDTQYF. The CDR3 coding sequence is TGTGCCAGCAGCCTTTCCGGGGTCGGGTCGGATACGCAGTATTTT.

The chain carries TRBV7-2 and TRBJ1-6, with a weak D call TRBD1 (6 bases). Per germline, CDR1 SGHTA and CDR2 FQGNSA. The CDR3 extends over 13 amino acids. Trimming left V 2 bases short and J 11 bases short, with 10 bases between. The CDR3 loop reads CASSLMGAPPLHF. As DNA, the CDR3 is TGTGCCAGCAGCTTAATGGGGGCACCACCCCTCCACTTT.

The CDR3 bases are TGTGCCAGCAGCTTAGCGCCGGGGAGGAATGAGCAGTTCTTC. Translated, it gives CASSLAPGRNEQFF. V gene TRBV7-2 combines with J gene TRBJ2-1; tentative D call: TRBD2 (6 bases). This CDR3 contains 14 residues. V lost 0 bases, J lost 7 bases, and 10 bases lay in between. Germline V gene sequence: CDR1 SGHTA, CDR2 FQGNSA. Variable domain in full (rest from reference TRBV7-2 and TRBJ2-1): GAGVSQSPSNKVTEKGKDVELRCDPISGHTALYWYRQSLGQGLEFLIYFQGNSAPDKSGLPSDRFSAERTGGSVSTLTIQRTQQEDSAVYLCASSLAPGRNEQFFGPGTRLTVL.

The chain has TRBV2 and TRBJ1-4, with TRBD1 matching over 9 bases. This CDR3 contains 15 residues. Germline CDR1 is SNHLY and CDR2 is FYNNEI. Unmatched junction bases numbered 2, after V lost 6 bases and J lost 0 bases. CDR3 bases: TGTGCCAGCAGGTGGACAGGGGCAACTAATGAAAAACTGTTTTTT. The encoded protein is CASRWTGATNEKLFF.

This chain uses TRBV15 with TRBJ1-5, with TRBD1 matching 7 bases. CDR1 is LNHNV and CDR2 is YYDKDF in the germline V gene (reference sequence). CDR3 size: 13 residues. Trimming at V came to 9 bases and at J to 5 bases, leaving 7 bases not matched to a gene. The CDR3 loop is CATKDRDYQPQHF. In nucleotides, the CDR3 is TGTGCCACTAAAGACAGGGACTATCAGCCCCAGCATTTT.

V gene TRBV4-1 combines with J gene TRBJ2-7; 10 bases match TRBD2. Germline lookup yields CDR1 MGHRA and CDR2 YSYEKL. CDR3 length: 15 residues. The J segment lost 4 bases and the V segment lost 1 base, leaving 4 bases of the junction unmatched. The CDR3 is CASSQAVSGGYEQYF. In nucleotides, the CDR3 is TGCGCCAGCAGCCAAGCGGTTAGCGGGGGGTACGAGCAGTACTTC.

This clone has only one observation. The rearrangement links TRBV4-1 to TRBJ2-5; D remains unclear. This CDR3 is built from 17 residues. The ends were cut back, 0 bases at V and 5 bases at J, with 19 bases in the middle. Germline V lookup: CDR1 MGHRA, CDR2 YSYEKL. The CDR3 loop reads CASSQEVGQVVRETQYF. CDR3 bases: TGCGCCAGCAGCCAAGAAGTTGGCCAGGTGGTACGGGAGACCCAGTACTTC.